This entry lists 30 T cell receptor beta chains sequenced from one sample in a study of graft-versus-host responses after intestinal transplantation (dated by TCRdb to about 2021). The protocol used for the library was the immunoSEQ multiplex PCR assay. Here the immuneACCESS table is served through TCRdb, limited to in-frame sequences with V and J called. Missing clones are a known gap in these copies; in checked studies unresolved V genes cover under half, and the rest lacks a known reason. The sample has approximately 39,000 clones on record, approximately 93% of them singletons. 0.2% to 0.25% of the sample goes to the ten largest clones. What this sample's time point label stands for: cells obtained before transplantation from donor or recipient. The antigens of these receptors remain unknown. Sequencing used unstimulated CD4+ T cells sorted from spleen or lymph node cells, obtained before transplant. The receptors shown here come from a human donor who was the organ donor for an intestinal transplant.

This chain joins TRBV7-8 and TRBJ2-1; 10 bases align to TRBD2. The CDR3 runs 17 residues. The V segment lost 10 bases and the J segment 1 base; nucleotides outside the gene matches: 13. Germline V gives CDR1 SGHVS, CDR2 FQNEAQ. The DNA of the CDR3 is TGTGCCACCATACTGAGCGGGGGGGTCTTTTCCTACAATGAGCAGTTCTTC. Its translation: CATILSGGVFSYNEQFF.

This chain uses TRBV28 with TRBJ2-7; TRBD1 matches 7 bases. Trimming at V came to 4 bases and at J to 1 base, leaving 4 bases not matched to a gene. Germline assignment: CDR1 MDHEN and CDR2 SYDVKM. The CDR3 has 14 amino acids. This chain's CDR3 is CASSYRQGSYEQYF. CDR3 in DNA: TGTGCCAGCAGTTATAGACAGGGATCCTACGAGCAGTACTTC.

The CDR3 protein is CASSEDYYEQYF. The CDR3 DNA is TGTGCCAGCAGCGAGGACTACTACGAGCAGTACTTC. The rearrangement joins TRBV11-2 to TRBJ2-7; weak D call: TRBD2 (6 bases). The V and J ends lost 5 bases and 3 bases respectively, with 8 bases between them. Germline-derived CDR1 and CDR2 are SGHAT and FQNNGV. CDR3 length: 12 amino acids. The whole variable domain, filled in from reference TRBV11-2 and TRBJ2-7, reads EAGVAQSPRYKIIEKRQSVAFWCNPISGHATLYWYQQILGQGPKLLIQFQNNGVVDDSQLPKDRFSAERLKGVDSTLKIQPAKLEDSAVYLCASSEDYYEQYFGPGTRLTVT.

The chain has TRBV10-1 and TRBJ1-4; no clear D. The CDR3 loop spans 14 amino acids. Trimming pared 3 bases from V and 0 bases from J, leaving 5 bases between. Germline V gene sequence: CDR1 WNHNN, CDR2 SYGVQD (reference sequence). CDR3 sequence (DNA): TGCGCCAGCAGTGACGGATCAACTAATGAAAAACTGTTTTTT. It encodes CASSDGSTNEKLFF.

The chain links TRBV12-5 to TRBJ1-6; D is uncertain. The CDR3 is 13 amino acids. The V gene's germline CDR1 is LGHNT and CDR2 FRNRAP. Trimming took 7 bases from V and 7 from J, leaving 11 bases between them. The CDR3 DNA sequence: TGTGCTAGTGTCCCGGTATGGAATTCACCCCTCCACTTT. Protein: CASVPVWNSPLHF.

This clone was recorded only once. This rearrangement joins TRBV30 to TRBJ1-2; 7 bases match TRBD1. Germline assignment: CDR1 GTSNPN and CDR2 SVGIG (reference sequence). The V and J ends lost 1 base and 1 base, in that order; junction bases with no gene match: 3. There are 14 residues in the CDR3. The CDR3 loop reads CAWSAGTVNYGYTF. In nucleotides, the CDR3 is TGTGCCTGGAGTGCAGGGACAGTTAACTATGGCTACACCTTC.

The CDR3 is CASSQQTGGFYNEQFF. The CDR3 DNA reads TGCGCCAGCAGCCAACAGACAGGGGGGTTCTACAATGAGCAGTTCTTC. The genes are TRBV4-1 and TRBJ2-1, with 9 nucleotides matching TRBD1. Trimming cost V 2 bases and J 3 bases; bases outside gene matches: 5. There are 16 residues in the CDR3. CDR1 is MGHRA and CDR2 is YSYEKL in the germline V gene.

The chain recombines TRBV4-1 with TRBJ2-1; D is undetermined. The V gene's germline CDR1 is MGHRA and CDR2 YSYEKL. V shed 2 bases and J shed 3 bases, with 5 bases lying between them. The CDR3 runs to 13 residues. The CDR3 sequence: CASSQQDYNEQFF. The CDR3 DNA sequence: TGCGCCAGCAGCCAACAGGACTACAATGAGCAGTTCTTC.

The V call is TRBV4-2, the J call TRBJ1-5, with D hard to call. V was trimmed by 1 base and J by 6 bases, leaving 13 bases between them. There are 15 residues in the CDR3. Germline V gene data show CDR1 as LGHNA and CDR2 as YNFKEQ. This chain's CDR3 is CASSQGRGWVQPQHF. The CDR3 region has the DNA TGTGCCAGCAGCCAAGGCCGAGGGTGGGTTCAGCCCCAGCATTTT.

The chain carries TRBV27 and TRBJ1-5; 9 bases map to TRBD1. The CDR3 sequence is 15 residues long. J gave up 6 bases and V 5 bases, and 8 bases lay outside the gene matches. Germline loops: CDR1 MNHEY, CDR2 SMNVEV (reference sequence). The CDR3 region has the DNA TGTGCCAGCAGTGGACCGGGACAGGGTACTCAGCCCCAGCATTTT. Translated, it gives CASSGPGQGTQPQHF.

The chain joins TRBV7-2 to TRBJ1-2; D might be TRBD1 (5 bases). The germline gives CDR1 SGHTA, CDR2 FQGNSA. The CDR3 contains 14 residues. Trimming removed 1 base from V and 4 bases from J, with 10 bases in between. The CDR3 nucleotides are TGTGCCAGCAGCTTAGATCCGGGGCCCTATGGCTACACCTTC. It encodes CASSLDPGPYGYTF.

The rearrangement uses TRBV15 and TRBJ1-5; D gene ambiguous. Between the trimmed V and J ends, which lost 0 bases and 9 bases, there was a span of 9 bases. Germline CDR1 reads LNHNV; CDR2 reads YYDKDF (reference sequence). The CDR3 consists of 13 residues. CDR3 in amino acids: CATSRDTLPPQHF. In DNA form, the CDR3 reads TGTGCCACCAGCAGAGACACGTTACCGCCCCAGCATTTT.

The gene calls are TRBV11-2 and TRBJ1-1, with TRBD1 identical over 8 bases. Trimming at V came to 5 bases and at J to 2 bases, leaving 4 bases not matched to a gene. CDR1 and CDR2 from the germline V gene are SGHAT and FQNNGV. CDR3 size: 14 residues. The CDR3 spells CASSADRANTEAFF. DNA for the CDR3: TGTGCCAGCAGCGCGGACAGGGCAAACACTGAAGCTTTCTTT.

The chain has TRBV11-2 and TRBJ1-6; D is ambiguous. The V gene lost 5 bases and the J gene lost 10 bases, with 15 bases spanning the gap. This CDR3 comprises 14 residues. Germline V lookup: CDR1 SGHAT, CDR2 FQNNGV. The CDR3 coding sequence is TGTGCCAGCAGCGTACAGCGTTTCGGGTCACCCCTCCACTTT. Its protein is CASSVQRFGSPLHF.

The chain uses TRBV28 and TRBJ2-5; D possibly corresponds to TRBD1 (7 bases). The J call is uncertain, as TRBJ2-7 better fits the DNA end. CDR3 length: 13 residues. Germline loops: CDR1 MDHEN, CDR2 SYDVKM. The CDR3 protein is CASSQGGAYEQYF. The CDR3 region has the DNA TGTGCCAGCAGTCAGGGGGGTGCCTACGAGCAGTACTTC.

V is TRBV28 and J is TRBJ1-5; D unclear. The CDR3 sequence is 13 residues long. The V end was cut by 7 bases, the J end by 9 bases, with 16 bases between. CDR1 and CDR2 from the germline V gene are MDHEN and SYDVKM. The CDR3 region is CASTETRSLPQHF. As DNA, the CDR3 is TGTGCCAGCACAGAAACAAGGAGCCTGCCCCAGCATTTT.

This chain links TRBV6-6 with TRBJ2-5; D is uncertain. The CDR3 runs to 14 residues. Germline CDR1 is MNHNY and CDR2 is SVGAGI (reference sequence). V lost 0 bases and J 2 bases, leaving 7 bases between the germline ends. CDR3 sequence: CASSYSSSQETQYF. CDR3 bases: TGTGCCAGCAGTTACTCGAGTAGTCAAGAGACCCAGTACTTC.

The chain carries TRBV19 and TRBJ1-2; 8 bases line up with TRBD1. V was pared by 3 bases and J by 8 bases, with 2 bases of the junction left unmatched. Germline loops: CDR1 LNHDA, CDR2 SQIVND (reference sequence). This CDR3 is 12 amino acids long. The CDR3 loop reads CASSMTGVGYTF. In DNA form, the CDR3 reads TGTGCCAGTAGTATGACAGGGGTCGGCTACACCTTC.

The J gene is TRBJ2-7, the V gene TRBV28; D gene uncertain. Trimming pared 2 bases from V and 4 bases from J, leaving 9 bases between. The CDR3 covers 13 residues. Germline V lookup: CDR1 MDHEN, CDR2 SYDVKM. The CDR3, as DNA: TGTGCCAGCAGTTTAGACACCAAATACGAGCAGTACTTC. Its translation: CASSLDTKYEQYF.

This clone was seen a few times. This chain links TRBV7-2 with TRBJ2-7; 7 bases are shared with TRBD1. V trimming: 2 bases; J trimming: 2 bases; junction bases outside the gene matches: 3. The CDR3 consists of 14 residues. Germline loops: CDR1 SGHTA, CDR2 FQGNSA. CDR3 in amino acids: CASSLNRGPYEQYF. In DNA form, the CDR3 reads TGTGCCAGCAGCTTAAACAGGGGCCCCTACGAGCAGTACTTC. Filled out from reference TRBV7-2 and TRBJ2-7, the complete variable domain reads GAGVSQSPSNKVTEKGKDVELRCDPISGHTALYWYRQSLGQGLEFLIYFQGNSAPDKSGLPSDRFSAERTGGSVSTLTIQRTQQEDSAVYLCASSLNRGPYEQYFGPGTRLTVT.

V and J are TRBV7-2 and TRBJ1-2; 7 nucleotides agree with TRBD1. Germline values: CDR1 SGHTA, CDR2 FQGNSA. The CDR3 totals 14 residues. J was trimmed by 8 bases and V by 1 base; bases with no gene match: 7. Written as DNA, the CDR3 is TGTGCCAGCAGCTTAGTTCGACAGGGCGGCGGCTACACCTTC. It is translated as CASSLVRQGGGYTF.

The chain employs TRBV5-6 and TRBJ1-1, with 7 bases aligning to TRBD1. Germline CDR1 reads SGHDT; CDR2 reads YYEEEE. The CDR3 is 15 amino acids. Trimming took 0 bases from V and 3 from J; bases not matched to a gene: 5. CDR3 DNA: TGTGCCAGCAGCTTGGTGACAGGGTACGACACTGAAGCTTTCTTT. Translated, it gives CASSLVTGYDTEAFF.

This rearrangement joins TRBV4-1 to TRBJ1-6; D call uncertain. CDR1 and CDR2 from the germline V gene are MGHRA and YSYEKL. V was shortened by 0 bases and J by 14 bases, with 8 bases between the two germline ends. This CDR3 comprises 12 residues. CDR3 protein: CASSQDIGTLHF. The CDR3 nucleotides are TGCGCCAGCAGCCAAGATATTGGCACCCTCCACTTT.

V gene TRBV30 combines with J gene TRBJ2-5, with TRBD2 matching 16 bases. This CDR3 is built from 16 residues. Germline CDR1 is GTSNPN and CDR2 is SVGIG (reference sequence). V was clipped by 5 bases and J by 7 bases; unmatched bases: 10. The CDR3 here is CAWAGLAGGPGGTQYF. Written as DNA, the CDR3 is TGTGCCTGGGCGGGACTAGCGGGGGGGCCCGGAGGGACCCAGTACTTC.

This chain connects TRBV2 to TRBJ1-2, with D perhaps TRBD1 (5 bases). Trimming shortened V by 9 bases and J by 10 bases, and 15 bases separated the two germline ends. The CDR3 covers 11 residues. Germline loops: CDR1 SNHLY, CDR2 FYNNEI. For the CDR3, the DNA is TGTGCCAGTGGGGCGGGGGATATCTACACCTTC. It translates to CASGAGDIYTF.

J is TRBJ1-2 and V is TRBV6-5; D unclear. Germline V gives CDR1 MNHEY, CDR2 SVGAGI. The V and J ends lost 0 bases and 2 bases respectively, with 4 bases between them. This CDR3 is 13 amino acids long. CDR3 DNA sequence: TGTGCCAGCAGTTACTCGTCCAACTATGGCTACACCTTC. Encoded protein: CASSYSSNYGYTF.

The rearrangement uses TRBV5-5 and TRBJ2-5, with D perhaps TRBD2 (6 bases). The germline V gene encodes CDR1 SGHKS and CDR2 YYEKEE (reference sequence). V shed 3 bases and J shed 5 bases, with 17 bases lying between them. The CDR3 has 15 amino acids. In DNA form, the CDR3 reads TGTGCCAGCAGCTCGGAGGGGTGGGCCAGCGAGACCCAGTACTTC. Protein product: CASSSEGWASETQYF.

The chain couples TRBV7-2 to TRBJ2-5; D could derive from TRBD1 or TRBD2 (6 bases each). In germline, CDR1 is SGHTA, CDR2 FQGNSA. This CDR3 is 13 amino acids long. Trimming removed 2 bases from V and 4 bases from J, with 8 bases in between. CDR3 DNA sequence: TGTGCCAGCAGCTTAAAGGGGGGAGAGACCCAGTACTTC. Translating it yields CASSLKGGETQYF.

The genes are TRBV30 and TRBJ2-7, with TRBD1 matching 9 bases. CDR3 length: 13 amino acids. Germline trimming cut 5 bases from V and 6 bases from J; bases unmatched to any gene: 8. Germline-derived CDR1 and CDR2 are GTSNPN and SVGIG (reference sequence). Here the CDR3 reads CAWGQGPTSEQYF. CDR3 bases: TGTGCCTGGGGACAGGGGCCCACCTCCGAGCAGTACTTC.

The V gene is TRBV11-3, the J gene TRBJ2-5; D possibly corresponds to TRBD2 (6 bases). The CDR3 has 15 amino acids. The V end lost 1 base, the J end lost 5 bases, and 14 bases lay between the germline ends. Looked up from germline, CDR1 is SGHNT and CDR2 is YENEEA. CDR3 sequence (DNA): TGTGCCAGCAGCTTAGGTGGTAAGGGGAGGGAGACCCAGTACTTC. It yields the protein CASSLGGKGRETQYF.